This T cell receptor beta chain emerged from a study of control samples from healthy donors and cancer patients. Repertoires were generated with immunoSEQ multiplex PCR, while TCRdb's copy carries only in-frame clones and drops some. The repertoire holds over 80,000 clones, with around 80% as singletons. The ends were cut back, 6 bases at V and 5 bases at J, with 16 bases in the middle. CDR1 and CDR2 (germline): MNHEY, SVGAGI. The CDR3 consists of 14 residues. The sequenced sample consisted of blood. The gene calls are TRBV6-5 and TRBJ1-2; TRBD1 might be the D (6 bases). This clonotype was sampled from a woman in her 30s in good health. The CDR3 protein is CASRGDTRNYGYTF. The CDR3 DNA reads TGTGCCAGCAGGGGGGACACAAGGAATTATGGCTACACCTTC.